The rows below give T cell receptor beta chains drawn from one sample of a study of cytomegalovirus exposure and HLA in healthy donors. Clones were read by immunoSEQ multiplex PCR, and TCRdb kept only the in-frame ones, dropping some. The sample lists 150,000 to 200,000 clones; 79% were seen once. Source material: PBMCs. These receptors were collected from a woman aged 35 to 49 in good health and CMV-seronegative. CDR3s include the opening cysteine and the closing phenylalanine or tryptophan. The D gene is left open where the match is weak. Clone size appears in some rows only: once, few, many, or a class for an expanded clone.

TRBJ1-5,TRBV6-1,NA,NA,CASRGDNNQPQHF,TGTGCCAGCAGGGGGGACAACAATCAGCCCCAGCATTTT
TRBJ1-6,TRBV15,NA,TRBD1,CATSRAQGQKNSPLHF,TGTGCCACCAGCAGAGCCCAGGGACAGAAAAATTCACCCCTCCACTTT
TRBJ1-5,TRBV28,NA,TRBD1,CASSLRDLSPGQLNQPQHF,TGTGCCAGCAGTTTAAGGGACTTGTCTCCGGGACAGCTCAATCAGCCCCAGCATTTT
TRBJ1-3,TRBV2,NA,TRBD1,CASRPDRVGNTIYF,TGTGCCAGCAGACCCGACAGGGTGGGAAACACCATATATTTT
TRBJ2-7,TRBV28,NA,TRBD1,CASSSGGTGNDEQYF,TGTGCCAGCAGTTCCGGGGGGACAGGGAATGACGAGCAGTACTTC
TRBJ1-1,TRBV6-5,NA,TRBD1,CASSNGQGATEAFF,TGTGCCAGCAGTAACGGGCAGGGGGCCACTGAAGCTTTCTTT
TRBJ1-6,TRBV25-1,NA,TRBD1,CASSARDRGHLGSPLHF,TGTGCCAGCAGTGCGCGGGACAGGGGGCATTTGGGTTCACCCCTCCACTTT
TRBJ1-1,TRBV4-3,NA,TRBD1,CASSQRQGRAEAFF,TGCGCCAGCAGCCAACGACAGGGGAGGGCTGAAGCTTTCTTT
TRBJ2-4,TRBV4-1,NA,TRBD2,CASSQNSGGRNIQYF,TGCGCCAGCAGCCAAAATAGCGGGGGAAGGAACATTCAGTACTTC
TRBJ2-5,TRBV30,NA,TRBD1,CAWSVKTGGRETQYF,TGTGCCTGGAGTGTTAAGACAGGGGGGCGAGAGACCCAGTACTTC
TRBJ1-3,TRBV7-2,NA,TRBD1,CASSLGTVKGGNTIYF,TGTGCCAGCAGCTTGGGGACAGTAAAGGGTGGAAACACCATATATTTT
TRBJ1-5,TRBV19,NA,NA,CASSVGGGPSNQPQHF,TGTGCCAGTAGTGTCGGGGGGGGTCCTAGCAATCAGCCCCAGCATTTT
TRBJ1-5,TRBV4-2,many,NA,CASSQPGLDNQPQHF,TGTGCCAGCAGCCAACCGGGACTGGATAATCAGCCCCAGCATTTT
TRBJ2-3,TRBV5-1,NA,TRBD2,CASSLLAGGTDTQYF,TGCGCCAGCAGCTTACTAGCGGGGGGGACAGATACGCAGTATTTT
TRBJ2-1,TRBV4-2,NA,TRBD2,CASSQVGNSGSSYNEQFF,TGTGCCAGCAGCCAAGTGGGTAATAGCGGGAGCTCCTACAATGAGCAGTTCTTC
TRBJ1-1,TRBV7-9,NA,NA,CASSLGGAGAGTEAFF,TGTGCCAGCAGCTTAGGGGGGGCGGGGGCTGGGACTGAAGCTTTCTTT
TRBJ2-3,TRBV29-1,few,NA,CSVGASTVPDTQYF,TGCAGCGTTGGGGCTAGCACGGTCCCAGATACGCAGTATTTT
TRBJ2-1,TRBV7-9,NA,NA,CASSLIRDEQFF,TGTGCCAGCAGCCTAATACGGGATGAGCAGTTCTTC
TRBJ2-7,TRBV2,NA,TRBD1,CASSEPGGPYEQYF,TGTGCCAGCAGTGAGCCAGGGGGCCCCTACGAGCAGTACTTC
TRBJ2-3,TRBV4-1,NA,TRBD2,CASSQDAYEWLAGDQDTQYF,TGCGCCAGCAGCCAAGATGCTTATGAATGGCTAGCGGGAGATCAGGATACGCAGTATTTT
TRBJ1-3,TRBV28,NA,NA,CASTPRGGGGGNTIYF,TGTGCCAGCACCCCGAGAGGGGGGGGCGGTGGAAACACCATATATTTT
TRBJ1-1,TRBV30,NA,TRBD1,CAWTLNFGTGGTEAFF,TGTGCCTGGACCCTAAACTTTGGGACAGGGGGCACTGAAGCTTTCTTT
TRBJ1-2,TRBV5-4,NA,NA,CASSLAAVNYGYTF,TGTGCCAGCAGCTTGGCCGCGGTTAACTATGGCTACACCTTC
TRBJ1-1,TRBV7-2,NA,NA,CASSGSGDTEAFF,TGTGCCAGCAGCGGGAGTGGGGACACTGAAGCTTTCTTT
TRBJ2-3,TRBV2,few,TRBD1,CASSGWDRGGDTQYF,TGTGCCAGCAGTGGGTGGGACAGGGGCGGAGATACGCAGTATTTT
TRBJ1-2,TRBV19,NA,TRBD1,CASSILGQVPGYTF,TGTGCCAGTAGTATCCTTGGACAGGTTCCTGGCTACACCTTC
TRBJ1-2,TRBV6-1,few,NA,CATSLAGHGYTF,TGTGCCACTAGTCTCGCGGGACATGGCTACACCTTC
TRBJ2-7,TRBV6-6,few,TRBD1,CASRGQDNYEQYF,TGTGCCAGCCGGGGACAGGATAACTACGAGCAGTACTTC
TRBJ1-5,TRBV5-1,NA,NA,CASSLGGNNQPQHF,TGCGCCAGCAGCTTGGGAGGGAACAATCAGCCCCAGCATTTT
TRBJ2-7,TRBV9,NA,NA,CASSVSIEPSEQYF,TGTGCCAGCAGCGTCTCAATTGAACCTAGCGAGCAGTACTTC
TRBJ2-7,TRBV28,few,TRBD1,CASRPTGTGLYEQYF,TGTGCCAGCAGGCCGACCGGGACAGGGCTATACGAGCAGTACTTC
TRBJ2-7,TRBV4-3,NA,TRBD1,CASSPSGQGGGYEQYF,TGCGCCAGCAGCCCATCTGGACAGGGGGGTGGCTACGAGCAGTACTTC
TRBJ2-1,TRBV7-8,NA,NA,CASSLTEAQVYNEQFF,TGTGCCAGCAGCCTGACAGAGGCCCAGGTCTACAATGAGCAGTTCTTC
TRBJ2-1,TRBV4-2,NA,NA,CASSQDSRSYNEQFF,TGTGCCAGCAGCCAGGACAGCCGCTCCTACAATGAGCAGTTCTTC
TRBJ2-2,TRBV9,NA,TRBD2,CASNHPGGGGSGELFF,TGTGCCAGCAACCACCCCGGCGGGGGGGGGTCCGGGGAGCTGTTTTTT
TRBJ2-7,TRBV27,NA,TRBD2,CASTKGTSGTYEQYF,TGTGCCAGCACCAAAGGGACTAGCGGAACCTACGAGCAGTACTTC
TRBJ2-5,TRBV15,once,NA,CATSRVGTHSQETQYF,TGTGCCACCAGCAGAGTTGGGACTCATTCCCAAGAGACCCAGTACTTC
TRBJ2-3,TRBV27,NA,NA,CASSYTWLGTDTQYF,TGTGCCAGCAGTTACACCTGGCTAGGCACAGATACGCAGTATTTT
TRBJ1-2,TRBV19,once,NA,CASNKGEYGYTF,TGTGCCAGTAATAAGGGAGAATATGGCTACACCTTC
TRBJ1-2,TRBV5-1,NA,TRBD1,CASSLNGGQGADGYTF,TGCGCCAGCAGCTTGAACGGGGGCCAGGGGGCGGATGGCTACACCTTC
TRBJ2-2,TRBV5-1,NA,TRBD1,CASSAGDREAGELFF,TGCGCCAGCAGCGCCGGGGACAGGGAGGCCGGGGAGCTGTTTTTT
TRBJ1-2,TRBV2,NA,NA,CASSGRTTAYGYTF,TGTGCCAGCAGTGGCCGGACAACCGCCTATGGCTACACCTTC
TRBJ1-2,TRBV6-4,NA,NA,CASSERDRFNYGYTF,TGTGCCAGCAGTGAGCGGGACCGCTTTAACTATGGCTACACCTTC